Presented here are 9 T cell receptor beta chains from one specimen sequenced in a study of CD8 T cells in Susac syndrome (dated by TCRdb to about 2019). Library generation was performed with the immunoSEQ multiplex PCR assay. RNA was extracted with the RNeasy kit and about 0.5 to 1 ug was reverse transcribed using random hexamers. TCRdb's own reprocessing of the public reads used fastp at Q25 and MiXCR and kept productive beta chains. Duplicate CDR3 protein sequences are folded into a single record with the most common DNA and genes. The sample table records under 200,000 distinct CDR3 sequences; roughly 95% of these occur just once. The top ten constitute 0.095% to 0.12% of the sample. Sequenced input: CD4+ T cells from PBMCs. The receptors come from a human donor in good health.

This rearrangement joins TRBV7-9 to TRBJ2-1; 14 bases fit TRBD2. Germline loops: CDR1 SEHNR, CDR2 FQNEAQ (reference sequence). The CDR3 is 15 amino acids. V dropped 5 bases and J dropped 9; count of bases not matched to a gene: 6. This chain's CDR3 is CASSLTSGRAGEQFF. CDR3 bases: TGTGCCAGCAGCCTGACTAGCGGGAGGGCCGGTGAGCAGTTCTTC.

The rearrangement uses TRBV20-1 and TRBJ2-7; D gene unclear. CDR3 length: 14 amino acids. Trimming left V 0 bases short and J 2 bases short, with 11 bases between. The germline V gene encodes CDR1 DFQATT and CDR2 SNEGSKA (reference sequence). The CDR3, as DNA: TGCAGTGCTAGAGATGGTAGGCAGCCCTACGAGCAGTACGTC. This sequence encodes CSARDGRQPYEQYV.

The chain has TRBV7-8 and TRBJ1-6; TRBD1 is a possible D gene (6 bases). Trimming left V 4 bases short and J 7 bases short, with 11 bases between. This CDR3 is 14 amino acids long. CDR1 and CDR2 (germline): SGHVS, FQNEAQ. The CDR3 protein is CASSYGGRNSPLHF. The CDR3 coding sequence is TGTGCCAGCAGCTATGGGGGGCGCAATTCACCCCTCCACTTT.

The chain joins TRBV15 to TRBJ2-5; a weak D match, TRBD2 (5 bases). Trimming took off 7 bases at V and 0 bases at J, with 9 bases between the two ends. Germline V lookup: CDR1 LNHNV, CDR2 YYDKDF (reference sequence). This CDR3 has 13 residues. The CDR3 spells CATNGGYQETQYF. The DNA of the CDR3 is TGTGCCACCAACGGCGGGTACCAAGAGACCCAGTACTTC.

The chain joins TRBV6-5 to TRBJ2-5, with 9 bases fitting TRBD2. CDR3 length: 15 residues. Germline V gene sequence: CDR1 MNHEY, CDR2 SVGAGI. V shed 6 bases, J shed 6 bases, and the junction held 11 bases outside the gene matches. CDR3 coding DNA: TGTGCCAGCAGCCCCGGACTAGCGTCCCGTCAGACCCAGTACTTC. Its translation is CASSPGLASRQTQYF.

The chain couples TRBV6-5 to TRBJ1-5, with TRBD1 identical over 9 bases. CDR3 length: 16 amino acids. V lost 2 bases to trimming and J lost 2 bases; unmatched junction nucleotides: 4. Germline V gene data show CDR1 as MNHEY and CDR2 as SVGAGI. As DNA, the CDR3 is TGTGCCAGCAGTTACGACCGGGACAGGGGCAATCAGCCCCAGCATTTT. This sequence encodes CASSYDRDRGNQPQHF.

V and J are TRBV23-1 and TRBJ1-3, with D possibly TRBD1 on 5 matching bases. TRBV23-1 is labeled an ORF, and its function is uncertain. CDR3 length: 19 residues. V was trimmed by 0 bases and J by 1 base, leaving 19 bases between them. This CDR3 is CASSQSTGEGGGSGNTIYF. The DNA for the CDR3 is TGCGCCAGCAGTCAATCAACGGGGGAGGGAGGAGGGTCTGGAAACACCATATATTTT.

The rearrangement links TRBV12-3 or TRBV12-4 to TRBJ2-1; 8 bases fit TRBD2. Losses at the gene ends were 3 bases for V and 7 bases for J; bases not matched to a gene: 5. CDR3 length: 14 amino acids. CDR3: CASSLREARNEQFF. The CDR3 DNA reads TGTGCCAGCAGTTTGCGGGAGGCCCGGAATGAGCAGTTCTTC.

The rearrangement joins TRBV11-2 to TRBJ1-1, with D uncertain. V was shortened by 0 bases and J by 0 bases, with 17 bases between the two germline ends. CDR1 SGHAT and CDR2 FQNNGV come from the germline V gene. This CDR3 contains 18 residues. In nucleotides, the CDR3 is TGTGCCAGCAGCTTAGACGGGAGGTTCAGAATATTGAACACTGAAGCTTTCTTT. Translation: CASSLDGRFRILNTEAFF.